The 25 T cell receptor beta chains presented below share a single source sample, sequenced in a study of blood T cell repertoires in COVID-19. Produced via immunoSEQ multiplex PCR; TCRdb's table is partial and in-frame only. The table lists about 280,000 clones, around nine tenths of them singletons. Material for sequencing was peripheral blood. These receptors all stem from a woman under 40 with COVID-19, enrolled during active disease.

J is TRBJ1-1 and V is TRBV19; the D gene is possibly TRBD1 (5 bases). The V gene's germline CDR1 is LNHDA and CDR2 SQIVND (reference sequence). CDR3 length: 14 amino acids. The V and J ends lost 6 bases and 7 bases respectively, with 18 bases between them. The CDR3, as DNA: TGTGCCAGTAGGCCCGCGACCGGGGGAATTGAAGCTTTCTTT. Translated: CASRPATGGIEAFF.

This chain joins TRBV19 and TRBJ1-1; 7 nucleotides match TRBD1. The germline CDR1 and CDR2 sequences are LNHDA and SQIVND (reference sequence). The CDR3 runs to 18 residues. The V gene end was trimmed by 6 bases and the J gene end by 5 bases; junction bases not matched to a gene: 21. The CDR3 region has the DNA TGTGCCAGTAGCATGGGCCCGATTCTCGGACAGGCGAATACTGAAGCTTTCTTT. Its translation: CASSMGPILGQANTEAFF.

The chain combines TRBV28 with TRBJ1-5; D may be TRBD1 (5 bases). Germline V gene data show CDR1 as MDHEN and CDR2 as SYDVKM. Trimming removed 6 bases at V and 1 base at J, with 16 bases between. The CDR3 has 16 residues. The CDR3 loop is CASSPLRGSSNQPQHF. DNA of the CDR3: TGTGCCAGCAGCCCTCTCCGGGGGTCAAGCAATCAGCCCCAGCATTTT.

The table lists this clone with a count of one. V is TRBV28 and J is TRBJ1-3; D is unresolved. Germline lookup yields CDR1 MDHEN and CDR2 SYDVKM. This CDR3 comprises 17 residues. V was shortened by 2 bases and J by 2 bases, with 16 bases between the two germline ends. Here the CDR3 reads CASSLPSQLVTGNTIYF. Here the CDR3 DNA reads TGTGCCAGCAGTTTACCGTCCCAATTAGTAACTGGAAACACCATATATTTT.

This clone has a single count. CDR3 protein: CASSQGTGTNSPLHF. The CDR3 DNA reads as TGCGCCAGCAGCCAAGGGACAGGGACCAATTCACCCCTCCACTTT. The rearrangement uses TRBV4-1 and TRBJ1-6; 8 bases agree with TRBD1. The CDR3 length is 15 residues. V lost 1 base, J lost 7 bases, and 3 bases stayed unmatched. Per the germline V gene, CDR1 is MGHRA and CDR2 is YSYEKL.

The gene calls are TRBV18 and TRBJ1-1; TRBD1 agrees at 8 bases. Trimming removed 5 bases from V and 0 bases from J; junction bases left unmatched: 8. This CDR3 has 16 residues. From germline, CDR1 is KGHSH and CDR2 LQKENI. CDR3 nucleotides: TGTGCCAGCTCAGGTCAGGGGGCTTTCATGAACACTGAAGCTTTCTTT. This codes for CASSGQGAFMNTEAFF. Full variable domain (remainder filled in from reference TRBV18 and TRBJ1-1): NAGVMQNPRHLVRRRGQEARLRCSPMKGHSHVYWYRQLPEEGLKFMVYLQKENIIDESGMPKERFSAEFPKEGPSILRIQQVVRGDSAAYFCASSGQGAFMNTEAFFGQGTRLTVV.

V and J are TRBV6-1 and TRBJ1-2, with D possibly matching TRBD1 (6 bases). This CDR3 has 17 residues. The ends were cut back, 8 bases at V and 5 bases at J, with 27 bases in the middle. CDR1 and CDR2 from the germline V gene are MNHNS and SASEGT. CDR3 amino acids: CASRGGPDSGSSYGYTF. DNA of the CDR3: TGTGCCAGCCGTGGTGGCCCGGACAGCGGTAGCAGTTATGGCTACACCTTC.

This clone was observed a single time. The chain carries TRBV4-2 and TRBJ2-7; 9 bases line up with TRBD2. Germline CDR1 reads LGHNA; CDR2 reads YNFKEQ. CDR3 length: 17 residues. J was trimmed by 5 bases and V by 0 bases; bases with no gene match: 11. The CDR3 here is CASSQDPERGAQNEQYF. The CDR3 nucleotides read TGTGCCAGCAGCCAAGATCCCGAGCGGGGGGCGCAGAACGAGCAGTACTTC.

The CDR3 spells CASRFLAGGFTDTQYF. The CDR3 DNA follows: TGTGCCAGCAGGTTCCTAGCGGGGGGGTTCACAGATACGCAGTATTTT. This chain links TRBV5-6 with TRBJ2-3; 12 nucleotides line up with TRBD2. V lost 5 bases, J lost 2 bases, and 6 bases stayed unmatched. The CDR3 has 16 residues. Germline V gene sequence: CDR1 SGHDT, CDR2 YYEEEE.

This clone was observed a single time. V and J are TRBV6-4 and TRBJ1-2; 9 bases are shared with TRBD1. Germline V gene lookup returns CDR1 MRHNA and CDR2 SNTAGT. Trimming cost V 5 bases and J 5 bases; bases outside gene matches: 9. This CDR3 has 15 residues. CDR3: CASSHTGGGLYGYTF. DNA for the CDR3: TGTGCCAGCAGTCATACAGGGGGCGGATTATATGGCTACACCTTC.

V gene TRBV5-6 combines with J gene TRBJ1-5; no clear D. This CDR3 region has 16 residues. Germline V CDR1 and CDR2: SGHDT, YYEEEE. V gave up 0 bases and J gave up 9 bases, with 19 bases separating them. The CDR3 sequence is CASSLALTGPGGPQHF. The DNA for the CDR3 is TGTGCCAGCAGCTTGGCCCTTACTGGGCCAGGTGGGCCCCAGCATTTT.

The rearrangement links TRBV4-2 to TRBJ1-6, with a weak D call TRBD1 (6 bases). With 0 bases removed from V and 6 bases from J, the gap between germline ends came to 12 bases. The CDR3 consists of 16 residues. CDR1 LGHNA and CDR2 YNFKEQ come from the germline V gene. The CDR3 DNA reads TGTGCCAGCAGCCAAGAGCGGTGGGACATTAATTCACCCCTCCACTTT. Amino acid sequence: CASSQERWDINSPLHF.

This CDR3 is CASSQLETGGSGYTF. The CDR3 DNA is TGTGCCAGCAGCCAACTGGAGACAGGGGGAAGTGGCTACACCTTC. V and J are TRBV3-1 (or the pseudogene TRBV3-2) and TRBJ1-2; 9 bases fit TRBD1. Trimming took 2 bases from V and 7 from J; bases not matched to a gene: 8. The CDR3 is made up of 15 amino acids. Germline V gives CDR1 LGHDT, CDR2 YNNKEL (reference sequence).

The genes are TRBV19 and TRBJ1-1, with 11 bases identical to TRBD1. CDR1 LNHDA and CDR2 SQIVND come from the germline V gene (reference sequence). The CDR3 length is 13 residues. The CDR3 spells CGTGTGGNTEAFF. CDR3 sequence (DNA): TGTGGAACCGGGACAGGGGGTAACACTGAAGCTTTCTTT.

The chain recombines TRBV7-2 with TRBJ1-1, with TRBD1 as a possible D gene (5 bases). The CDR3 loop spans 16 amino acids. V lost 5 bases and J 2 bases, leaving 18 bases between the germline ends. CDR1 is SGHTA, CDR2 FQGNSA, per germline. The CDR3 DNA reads TGTGCCAGCAGCCCCCAGGCAGGGCGGATAAACACTGAAGCTTTCTTT. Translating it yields CASSPQAGRINTEAFF.

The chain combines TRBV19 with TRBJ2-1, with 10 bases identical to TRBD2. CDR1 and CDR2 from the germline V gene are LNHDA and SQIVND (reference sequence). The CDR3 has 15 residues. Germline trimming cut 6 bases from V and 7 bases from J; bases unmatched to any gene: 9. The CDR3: CASRSSSGGRNEQFF. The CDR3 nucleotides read TGTGCCAGTAGATCTTCTAGCGGGGGTCGGAATGAGCAGTTCTTC.

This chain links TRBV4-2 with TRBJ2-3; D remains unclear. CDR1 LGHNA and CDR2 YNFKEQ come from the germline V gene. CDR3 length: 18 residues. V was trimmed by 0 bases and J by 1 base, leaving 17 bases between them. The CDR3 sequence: CASSQDLVPNPRTDTQYF. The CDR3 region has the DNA TGTGCCAGCAGCCAAGATTTGGTCCCTAACCCCCGCACAGATACGCAGTATTTT.

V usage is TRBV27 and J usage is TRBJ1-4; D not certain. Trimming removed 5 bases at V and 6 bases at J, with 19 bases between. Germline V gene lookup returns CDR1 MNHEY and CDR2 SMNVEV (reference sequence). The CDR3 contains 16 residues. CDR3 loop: CASSPLLEGEDEKLFF. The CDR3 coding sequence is TGTGCCAGCAGTCCCTTGTTGGAGGGCGAGGATGAAAAACTGTTTTTT.

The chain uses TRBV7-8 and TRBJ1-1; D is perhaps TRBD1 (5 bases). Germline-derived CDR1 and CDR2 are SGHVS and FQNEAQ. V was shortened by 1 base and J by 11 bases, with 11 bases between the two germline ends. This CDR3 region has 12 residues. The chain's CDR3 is CASSLGWGEAFF. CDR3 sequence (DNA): TGTGCCAGCAGCTTAGGGTGGGGGGAGGCTTTCTTT. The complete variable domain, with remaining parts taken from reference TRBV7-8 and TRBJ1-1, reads GAGVSQSPRYKVAKRGQDVALRCDPISGHVSLFWYQQALGQGPEFLTYFQNEAQLDKSGLPSDRFFAERPEGSVSTLKIQRTQQEDSAVYLCASSLGWGEAFFGQGTRLTVV.

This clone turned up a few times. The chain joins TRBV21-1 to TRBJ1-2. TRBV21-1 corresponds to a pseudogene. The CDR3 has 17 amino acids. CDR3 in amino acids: CASSKLRSVRLDYGYTF. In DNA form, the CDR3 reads TGTGCCAGCAGCAAATTGCGTTCCGTCCGCCTAGACTATGGCTACACCTTC.

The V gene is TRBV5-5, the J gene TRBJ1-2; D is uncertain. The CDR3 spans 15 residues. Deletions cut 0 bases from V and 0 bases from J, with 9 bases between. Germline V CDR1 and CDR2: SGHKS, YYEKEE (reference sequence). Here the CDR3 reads CASSLDAATNYGYTF. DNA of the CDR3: TGTGCCAGCAGCTTGGATGCCGCTACTAACTATGGCTACACCTTC.

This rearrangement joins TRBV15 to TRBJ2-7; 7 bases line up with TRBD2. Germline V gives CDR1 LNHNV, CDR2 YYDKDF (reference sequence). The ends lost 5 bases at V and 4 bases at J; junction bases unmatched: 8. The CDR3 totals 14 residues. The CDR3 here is CATSQTGGDYEQYF. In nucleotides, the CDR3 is TGTGCCACCAGCCAAACGGGGGGAGATTACGAGCAGTACTTC.

CDR3 sequence reads: CASSDTGGLLPPLHF. Here the CDR3 DNA reads TGTGCCAGCAGTGACACGGGGGGGCTTTTACCACCCCTCCACTTT. The V and J genes are TRBV6-4 and TRBJ1-6; a possible D gene is TRBD1 (6 bases). V was pared by 2 bases and J by 11 bases, with 16 bases between. Germline CDR1 reads MRHNA; CDR2 reads SNTAGT. The CDR3 is made up of 15 amino acids.

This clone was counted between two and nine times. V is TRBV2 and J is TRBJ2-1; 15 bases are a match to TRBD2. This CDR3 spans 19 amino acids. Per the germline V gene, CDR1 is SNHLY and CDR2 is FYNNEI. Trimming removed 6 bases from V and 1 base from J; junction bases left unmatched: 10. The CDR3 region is CASRTTRTSGGASYNEQFF. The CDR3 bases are TGTGCCAGCAGGACAACACGGACTAGCGGGGGGGCATCCTACAATGAGCAGTTCTTC.

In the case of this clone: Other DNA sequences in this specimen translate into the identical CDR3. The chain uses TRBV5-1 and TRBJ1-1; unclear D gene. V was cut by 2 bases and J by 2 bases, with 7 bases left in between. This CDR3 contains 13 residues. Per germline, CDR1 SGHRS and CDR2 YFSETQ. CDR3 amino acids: CASSLTANTEAFF. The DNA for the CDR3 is TGCGCCAGCAGCTTAACAGCTAACACTGAAGCTTTCTTT.